This TCR beta chain was recovered during a study of regulatory T cells in long-lasting Graves disease. About the study: Prior antithyroid drug treatment in newly diagnosed Graves' patients lasted under 3 months.

Time point given: newly diagnosed GD, antithyroid drugs for less than 3 months. PBMC RNA was the source of the TCR library. With 4 bases clipped from V and 4 bases from J, the junction kept 5 bases outside the gene matches. Germline CDR1 reads SQVTM; CDR2 reads ANQGSEA. The CDR3 is 15 residues long. The study, taken as a whole, reports: Newly diagnosed Graves' patients had higher TCR diversity than persistent ones.

There are a few counts of this clonotype. The antigen remains undetermined. Building the TCR beta libraries relied on iRepertoire HTBI primers, and CDR3 regions underwent Arm-PCR. MiXCR was run by TCRdb on the multiplex PCR reads, yielding one entry per CDR3 protein. Of 360,000 or so distinct CDR3 sequences detected, approximately 12% appear once; the ten largest clones hold under 20%. These same data were also listed under a study on T cells in Graves' hyperthyroidism and ophthalmopathy. That report notes: Diagnosing involved the use of clinical symptoms, serum thyroxine and TRAb, thyroid ultrasound and orbital computed tomography.

This sequence originates from a woman younger than 30 with Graves disease. The sequenced sample was peripheral blood mononuclear cells (PBMCs), obtained at new diagnosis, from a patient treated with antithyroid drugs. The chain recombines TRBV29-1 with TRBJ2-1; the match to TRBD1 covers 12 bases. The CDR3 DNA is TGCAGCGTTGCCCTGGGACAGGGGGCATACAATGAGCAGTTCTTC. It translates to CSVALGQGAYNEQFF.